The 27 T cell receptor beta chains below come from one sample, sequenced in a study of shared T cell receptors in the human thymus. Profiling relied on immunoSEQ multiplex PCR, and the TCRdb table lists in-frame clones only, not all of them. Found here are more than 300,000 clones, 85% to 95% of them singletons; the top ten hold approximately 0.02%. Sequenced input: thymocytes. These receptors came from a human donor.

The chain employs TRBV10-3 and TRBJ2-2; TRBD2 aligns across 7 bases. This CDR3 has 18 amino acids. Trimming cost V 0 bases and J 2 bases; bases outside gene matches: 9. The germline V gene has CDR1 ENHRY and CDR2 SYGVKD. The DNA for the CDR3 is TGTGCCATCAGTGAGTCAAAAGCGGGACTAACAAACACCGGGGAGCTGTTTTTT. Its protein is CAISESKAGLTNTGELFF.

In its sample, this clone was seen once. The sample holds other DNA sequences that translate to the same CDR3. The chain has TRBV27 and TRBJ2-7, with D unresolved. This CDR3 is built from 15 residues. V lost 2 bases and J lost 0, with 11 bases in between. Germline assignment: CDR1 MNHEY and CDR2 SMNVEV (reference sequence). CDR3 sequence (DNA): TGTGCCAGCAGTTTAGGTGCGCCGAGCTCCTACGAGCAGTACTTC. Residues: CASSLGAPSSYEQYF.

The rearrangement uses TRBV11-2 and TRBJ2-3, with D tentatively TRBD2 (5 bases). The CDR3 is 16 amino acids. The germline V and J ends were trimmed by 5 bases and 4 bases, with 19 bases remaining between them. Germline V CDR1 and CDR2: SGHAT, FQNNGV. The CDR3 spells CASSPSAELLSDTQYF. In DNA form, the CDR3 reads TGTGCCAGCAGCCCCTCAGCGGAGCTATTATCAGATACGCAGTATTTT.

The chain uses TRBV29-1 and TRBJ1-2, with TRBD1 as a possible D gene (5 bases). Trimming took off 7 bases at V and 14 bases at J, with 11 bases between the two ends. Germline V CDR1 and CDR2: SQVTM, ANQGSEA. This CDR3 has 8 amino acids. CDR3 nucleotide sequence: TGCAGCGACGTCGGGGGGACCTTC. Its protein product is CSDVGGTF.

V and J are TRBV6-5 and TRBJ2-2, with 9 bases that match TRBD2. Germline values: CDR1 MNHEY, CDR2 SVGAGI. The CDR3 spans 15 residues. With 1 base clipped from V and 7 bases from J, the junction kept 4 bases outside the gene matches. CDR3 sequence (DNA): TGTGCCAGCAGTTACTTCGGGACTAGCTTCGGGGAGCTGTTTTTT. This codes for CASSYFGTSFGELFF.

The CDR3 sequence: CASSFGTLMNTEAFF. CDR3 bases: TGTGCCAGCAGTTTCGGGACTCTAATGAACACTGAAGCTTTCTTT. The chain employs TRBV6-5 and TRBJ1-1; D is possibly TRBD1 (5 bases). This CDR3 contains 15 residues. V was cut by 4 bases and J by 0 bases, with 12 bases left in between. CDR1 and CDR2 (germline): MNHEY, SVGAGI.

V and J are TRBV28 and TRBJ2-2, with TRBD2 as a possible D gene (6 bases). The CDR3 is 14 amino acids. Germline loops: CDR1 MDHEN, CDR2 SYDVKM. V was cut by 7 bases and J by 5 bases, with 14 bases left in between. Here the CDR3 DNA reads TGTGCCAGCAAGTCCCAGGGACTTACCGGGGAGCTGTTTTTT. Protein: CASKSQGLTGELFF. Supplemented by reference TRBV28 and TRBJ2-2, the full variable domain reads DVKVTQSSRYLVKRTGEKVFLECVQDMDHENMFWYRQDPGLGLRLIYFSYDVKMKEKGDIPEGYSVSREKKERFSLILESASTNQTSMYLCASKSQGLTGELFFGEGSRLTVL.

The CDR3, as DNA: TGTGCCAGCAGTTATAACACAGGGAGTGGGGAGCAGTACTTC. It specifies CASSYNTGSGEQYF. The chain joins TRBV11-3 to TRBJ2-7, with D tentatively TRBD1 (6 bases). Trimming shortened V by 6 bases and J by 7 bases, and 19 bases separated the two germline ends. This CDR3 comprises 14 residues. The germline gives CDR1 SGHNT, CDR2 YENEEA.

This sequence joins TRBV5-1 and TRBJ1-1, with 9 nucleotides matching TRBD1. V gave up 2 bases and J gave up 6 bases; unmatched junction bases: 5. The CDR3 spans 14 residues. Germline lookup yields CDR1 SGHRS and CDR2 YFSETQ. CDR3: CASSLNRGRPEAFF. CDR3 nucleotide sequence: TGCGCCAGCAGCTTAAACAGGGGGCGCCCTGAAGCTTTCTTT.

V gene TRBV6-1 combines with J gene TRBJ1-1, with D hard to call. The ends were cut back, 2 bases at V and 9 bases at J, with 7 bases in the middle. Germline values: CDR1 MNHNS, CDR2 SASEGT. The CDR3 has 11 residues. The CDR3 protein is CASSERTKAFF. Written as DNA, the CDR3 is TGTGCCAGCAGTGAAAGGACCAAAGCTTTCTTT.

This chain connects TRBV7-2 to TRBJ1-1; D is perhaps TRBD1 (5 bases). This CDR3 region has 15 residues. Trimming took 5 bases from V and 3 from J, leaving 16 bases between them. CDR1 is SGHTA and CDR2 is FQGNSA in the germline V gene. CDR3 region: CASSRRWGWDTEAFF. For the CDR3, the DNA is TGTGCCAGCAGCCGCCGATGGGGCTGGGACACTGAAGCTTTCTTT.

The chain is built from TRBV19 and TRBJ1-1; 9 nucleotides line up with TRBD1. V lost 6 bases to trimming and J lost 5 bases; unmatched junction nucleotides: 7. The CDR3 is 14 residues long. The germline CDR1 and CDR2 sequences are LNHDA and SQIVND (reference sequence). The CDR3, as DNA: TGTGCCAGTAGATCACGGGACAGGGCAACTGAAGCTTTCTTT. This sequence encodes CASRSRDRATEAFF.

The V call is TRBV5-6, the J call TRBJ1-1, with TRBD1 as a possible D gene (5 bases). The germline V and J ends were trimmed by 4 bases and 0 bases, with 16 bases remaining between them. CDR1 is SGHDT, CDR2 YYEEEE, per germline. The CDR3 extends over 16 amino acids. The CDR3 sequence is CASSATDSQLNTEAFF. The CDR3 nucleotides read TGTGCCAGCAGCGCTACCGACAGTCAACTGAACACTGAAGCTTTCTTT.

The rearrangement joins TRBV4-3 to TRBJ2-4, with D maybe TRBD2 (6 bases). The germline V gene encodes CDR1 LGHNA and CDR2 YSLEER. This CDR3 contains 17 residues. Trimming pared 0 bases from V and 8 bases from J, leaving 20 bases between. This CDR3 reads CASSQEYPWRAVDIQYF. The CDR3 DNA reads as TGCGCCAGCAGCCAAGAGTACCCGTGGAGGGCCGTGGACATTCAGTACTTC.

The chain carries TRBV25-1 and TRBJ2-5; D ambiguous. The V end was cut by 3 bases, the J end by 3 bases, with 11 bases between. The germline gives CDR1 MGHDK, CDR2 SYGVNS. The CDR3 totals 14 residues. The DNA for the CDR3 is TGTGCCAGCAGTGATGGACCGATAGAAGAGACCCAGTACTTC. Protein product: CASSDGPIEETQYF.

In this sample, this clone turned up once. The V and J genes are TRBV27 and TRBJ1-5; D call uncertain. Germline V gives CDR1 MNHEY, CDR2 SMNVEV (reference sequence). The CDR3 has 12 residues. V was pared by 8 bases and J by 9 bases, with 14 bases between. The CDR3 protein is CASDPTQPPQHF. The DNA of the CDR3 is TGTGCCAGCGACCCCACCCAGCCGCCCCAGCATTTT.

The genes are TRBV28 and TRBJ2-1, with D perhaps matching TRBD2 (6 bases). Germline CDR1 reads MDHEN; CDR2 reads SYDVKM. CDR3 length: 16 residues. Trimming took off 2 bases at V and 7 bases at J, with 18 bases between the two ends. CDR3 coding DNA: TGTGCCAGCAGTTTACCTCTCCGGGGGAGAGCGAATGAGCAGTTCTTC. It translates to CASSLPLRGRANEQFF.

The chain employs TRBV9 and TRBJ1-5; D may be TRBD1 (5 bases). The germline V and J ends were trimmed by 0 bases and 5 bases, with 9 bases remaining between them. Germline V CDR1 and CDR2: SGDLS, YYNGEE. The CDR3 is made up of 14 amino acids. Written as DNA, the CDR3 is TGTGCCAGCAGCGTAGGGGGCGCTTATCAGCCCCAGCATTTT. Protein sequence: CASSVGGAYQPQHF.

The V call is TRBV27, the J call TRBJ2-7; 11 bases are shared with TRBD2. The CDR3 contains 16 residues. Germline lookup yields CDR1 MNHEY and CDR2 SMNVEV (reference sequence). J gave up 2 bases and V 4 bases, and 7 bases lay outside the gene matches. The CDR3 DNA sequence: TGTGCCAGCAGTTCCGTAGCGGGAGGGAGGGCCTACGAGCAGTACTTC. Translated, it gives CASSSVAGGRAYEQYF.

The rearrangement links TRBV4-2 to TRBJ1-1; D is unclear. The CDR3 length is 15 residues. CDR1 and CDR2 from the germline V gene are LGHNA and YNFKEQ. V was trimmed by 0 bases and J by 3 bases, leaving 11 bases between them. CDR3 DNA: TGTGCCAGCAGCCAAGAAGAAGGGAGGGACACTGAAGCTTTCTTT. Amino acids: CASSQEEGRDTEAFF.

The gene calls are TRBV5-1 and TRBJ2-3; D tentatively fits TRBD1 or TRBD2 (6 bases each). The CDR3 sequence is 15 residues long. Trimming took 4 bases from V and 2 from J, leaving 14 bases between them. Germline V gives CDR1 SGHRS, CDR2 YFSETQ. CDR3 protein: CASSTSGAPTDTQYF. The CDR3 DNA reads TGCGCCAGCAGCACCTCGGGGGCGCCCACAGATACGCAGTATTTT.

The rearrangement uses TRBV9 and TRBJ2-3; 14 bases map to TRBD2. Unmatched junction bases numbered 5, after V lost 3 bases and J lost 2 bases. This CDR3 has 17 residues. Germline V gene data show CDR1 as SGDLS and CDR2 as YYNGEE. For the CDR3, the DNA is TGTGCCAGCAGCGCTCGACTAGCGGGAGGGAACACAGATACGCAGTATTTT. Its translation: CASSARLAGGNTDTQYF.

V and J are TRBV10-3 and TRBJ1-2; D may be TRBD1 (6 bases). Trimming removed 6 bases from V and 4 bases from J, with 12 bases in between. The CDR3 is 13 amino acids. CDR1 ENHRY and CDR2 SYGVKD come from the germline V gene. This chain's CDR3 is CAIRKGEGYGYTF. Here the CDR3 DNA reads TGTGCCATCAGAAAGGGGGAAGGCTATGGCTACACCTTC.

V and J are TRBV21-1 and TRBJ1-4. TRBV21-1 is an annotated pseudogene. The CDR3 is 17 amino acids. The CDR3 region is CASSKAERLATNEKLFF. The CDR3, as DNA: TGTGCCAGCAGCAAAGCGGAGAGGTTGGCAACTAATGAAAAACTGTTTTTT.

The rearrangement joins TRBV10-3 to TRBJ2-7, with D uncertain. V was clipped by 5 bases and J by 4 bases, with 15 bases between them. The CDR3 loop spans 14 amino acids. Germline V gene lookup returns CDR1 ENHRY and CDR2 SYGVKD. For the CDR3, the DNA is TGTGCCATCAGTAGAAGTTTGGGAAAATACGAGCAGTACTTC. This translates into CAISRSLGKYEQYF.

For the CDR3, the DNA is TGCGCCAGCAGCGAAGGCCCCCAGCCTGAAGCTTTCTTT. Translation: CASSEGPQPEAFF. The chain carries TRBV5-1 and TRBJ1-1; D unclear. Germline CDR1 SGHRS, CDR2 YFSETQ. Trimming shortened V by 4 bases and J by 6 bases, and 13 bases separated the two germline ends. The CDR3 extends over 13 amino acids.

This chain connects TRBV19 to TRBJ2-1; tentatively, D is TRBD1 or TRBD2 (5 bases each). V was shortened by 7 bases and J by 3 bases, with 19 bases between the two germline ends. Germline V CDR1 and CDR2: LNHDA, SQIVND (reference sequence). The CDR3 is 16 residues long. CDR3 loop: CASNHSGGGVYNEQFF. CDR3 nucleotides: TGTGCCAGTAATCATTCCGGTGGGGGAGTCTACAATGAGCAGTTCTTC.